Below are 5 T cell receptor beta chains sequenced from a single sample in a study of blood T cell repertoires in COVID-19. TCRdb keeps only in-frame clones here, not all; method: immunoSEQ multiplex PCR. The sample holds around 94,000 clones; 60% to 80% are singletons and the top ten take about 9.3%. The specimen was peripheral blood. These receptors all come from a man in his sixties with active or convalescent COVID-19.

The chain carries TRBV6-5 and TRBJ1-2; 12 bases align to TRBD1. The CDR3 has 15 residues. Trimming took 4 bases from V and 7 from J; bases not matched to a gene: 7. The germline gives CDR1 MNHEY, CDR2 SVGAGI. CDR3 region: CASSSGTGGEVGYTF. The CDR3 coding sequence is TGTGCCAGCAGTTCCGGGACAGGGGGCGAGGTTGGCTACACCTTC.

V and J are TRBV19 and TRBJ2-7, with 8 nucleotides matching TRBD2. The V gene end was trimmed by 7 bases and the J gene end by 4 bases; junction bases not matched to a gene: 9. The length of the CDR3 is 14 residues. Germline CDR1 reads LNHDA; CDR2 reads SQIVND (reference sequence). CDR3 in DNA: TGTGCCAGTATAAGGGCGGGGGGCGATTACGAGCAGTACTTC. It codes for CASIRAGGDYEQYF.

This chain uses TRBV6-1 with TRBJ2-7; 13 nucleotides match TRBD2. The CDR3 covers 18 residues. Germline loops: CDR1 MNHNS, CDR2 SASEGT. V lost 4 bases to trimming and J lost 1 base; unmatched junction nucleotides: 10. The CDR3 reads CASSGTSGRALGSYEQYF. The CDR3 DNA follows: TGTGCCAGCAGTGGAACTAGCGGGAGGGCCCTCGGGTCCTACGAGCAGTACTTC.

The chain combines TRBV5-1 with TRBJ2-1; no clear D gene. V was trimmed by 0 bases and J by 7 bases, leaving 14 bases between them. The CDR3 loop spans 15 amino acids. Looked up from germline, CDR1 is SGHRS and CDR2 is YFSETQ. The CDR3 region is CASSLESASRNEQFF. The DNA for the CDR3 is TGCGCCAGCAGCTTGGAGAGCGCCTCGAGGAATGAGCAGTTCTTC.

J is TRBJ2-3 and V is TRBV5-4, with 10 bases fitting TRBD2. The CDR3 consists of 15 residues. V lost 3 bases and J lost 5; bases outside the gene matches: 6. Per germline, CDR1 SGHNT and CDR2 YYREEE (reference sequence). The CDR3 spells CASSYPSGSGDTQYF. Written as DNA, the CDR3 is TGTGCCAGCAGCTACCCTAGCGGGAGTGGAGATACGCAGTATTTT.